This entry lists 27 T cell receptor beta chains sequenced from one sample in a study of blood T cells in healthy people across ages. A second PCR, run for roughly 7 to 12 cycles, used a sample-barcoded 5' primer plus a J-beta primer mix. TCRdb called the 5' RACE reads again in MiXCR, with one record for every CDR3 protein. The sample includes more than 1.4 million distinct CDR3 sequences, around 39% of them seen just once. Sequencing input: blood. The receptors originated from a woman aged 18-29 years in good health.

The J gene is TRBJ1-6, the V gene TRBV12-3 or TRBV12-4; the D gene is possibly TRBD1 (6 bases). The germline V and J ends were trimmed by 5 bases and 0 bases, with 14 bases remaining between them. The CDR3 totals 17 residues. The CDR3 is CASSRGLLSSYNSPLHF. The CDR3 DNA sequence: TGTGCCAGCAGTCGGGGGCTACTGAGCTCCTATAATTCACCCCTCCACTTT.

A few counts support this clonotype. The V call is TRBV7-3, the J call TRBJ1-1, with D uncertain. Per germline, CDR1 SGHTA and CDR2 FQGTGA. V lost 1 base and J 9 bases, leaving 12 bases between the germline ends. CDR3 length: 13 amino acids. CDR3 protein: CASSLMGSDQAFF. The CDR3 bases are TGTGCCAGCAGCTTAATGGGCTCAGACCAAGCTTTCTTT.

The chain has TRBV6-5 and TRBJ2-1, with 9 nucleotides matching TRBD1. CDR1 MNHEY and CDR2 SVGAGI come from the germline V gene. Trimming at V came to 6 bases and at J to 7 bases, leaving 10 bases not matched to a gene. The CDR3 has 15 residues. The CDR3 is CASSGDRVIYNEQFF. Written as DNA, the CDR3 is TGTGCCAGCAGCGGGGACAGGGTAATTTATAATGAGCAGTTCTTC.

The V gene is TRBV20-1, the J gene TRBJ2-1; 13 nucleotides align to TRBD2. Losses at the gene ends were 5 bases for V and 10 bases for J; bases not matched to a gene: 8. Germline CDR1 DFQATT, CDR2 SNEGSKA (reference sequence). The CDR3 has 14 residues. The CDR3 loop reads CSAPRTSGSREQFF. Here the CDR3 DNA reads TGCAGTGCTCCCCGGACTAGCGGGAGTAGAGAGCAGTTCTTC.

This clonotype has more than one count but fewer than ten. This CDR3 is CASERTGNYSYEQYF. In nucleotides, the CDR3 is TGTGCCAGCGAAAGGACAGGGAATTATAGCTACGAGCAGTACTTC. This chain links TRBV6-1 with TRBJ2-7; TRBD1 matches 8 bases. CDR1 MNHNS and CDR2 SASEGT come from the germline V gene. This CDR3 has 15 residues. V lost 8 bases, J lost 3 bases, and 12 bases stayed unmatched.

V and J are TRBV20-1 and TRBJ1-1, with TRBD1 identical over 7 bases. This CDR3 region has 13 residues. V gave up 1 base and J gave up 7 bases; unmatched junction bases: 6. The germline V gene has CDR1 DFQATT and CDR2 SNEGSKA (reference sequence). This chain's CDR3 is CSARVGGTDEAFF. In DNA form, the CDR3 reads TGCAGTGCTAGAGTAGGGGGGACAGATGAAGCTTTCTTT.

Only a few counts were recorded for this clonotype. The CDR3 nucleotides are TGTGCCAGCAGCTTATCATCAGGGGCTTCCTACAATGAGCAGTTCTTC. As protein: CASSLSSGASYNEQFF. J is TRBJ2-1 and V is TRBV7-2; D might be TRBD1 (6 bases). Trimming stripped 2 bases from V and 1 base from J, with 12 bases between. CDR3 length: 16 amino acids. The germline V gene has CDR1 SGHTA and CDR2 FQGNSA. Together with reference TRBV7-2 and TRBJ2-1, the CDR3 gives the full variable domain: GAGVSQSPSNKVTEKGKDVELRCDPISGHTALYWYRQSLGQGLEFLIYFQGNSAPDKSGLPSDRFSAERTGGSVSTLTIQRTQQEDSAVYLCASSLSSGASYNEQFFGPGTRLTVL.

The CDR3 is CASSQQTYEQYF. Written as DNA, the CDR3 is TGTGCCAGCAGCCAACAGACCTACGAGCAGTACTTC. V usage is TRBV7-9 and J usage is TRBJ2-7; D call uncertain. Trimming left V 5 bases short and J 2 bases short, with 7 bases between. The length of the CDR3 is 12 residues. Germline assignment: CDR1 SEHNR and CDR2 FQNEAQ (reference sequence). The whole variable domain, filled in from reference TRBV7-9 and TRBJ2-7, reads DTGVSQNPRHKITKRGQNVTFRCDPISEHNRLYWYRQTLGQGPEFLTYFQNEAQLEKSRLLSDRFSAERPKGSFSTLEIQRTEQGDSAMYLCASSQQTYEQYFGPGTRLTVT.

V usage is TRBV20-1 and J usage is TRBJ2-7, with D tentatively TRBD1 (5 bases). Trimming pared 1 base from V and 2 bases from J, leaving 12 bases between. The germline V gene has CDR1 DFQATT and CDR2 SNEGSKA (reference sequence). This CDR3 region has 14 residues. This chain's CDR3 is CSARAQGGTYEQYF. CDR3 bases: TGCAGTGCTAGAGCCCAGGGTGGAACCTACGAGCAGTACTTC.

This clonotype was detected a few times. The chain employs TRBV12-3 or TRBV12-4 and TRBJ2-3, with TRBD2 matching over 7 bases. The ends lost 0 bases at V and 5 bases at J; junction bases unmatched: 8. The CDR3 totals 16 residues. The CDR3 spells CASSLAGLAEGDTQYF. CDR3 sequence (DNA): TGTGCCAGCAGTTTAGCGGGGCTAGCGGAAGGAGATACGCAGTATTTT.

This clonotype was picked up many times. DNA of the CDR3: TGCAGCGTTCTGGAGGGGATAAGCACTGAAGCTTTCTTT. Translation: CSVLEGISTEAFF. The chain joins TRBV29-1 to TRBJ1-1; the D gene is possibly TRBD1 (5 bases). The CDR3 has 13 residues. V shed 5 bases and J shed 4 bases, with 14 bases lying between them. Germline lookup yields CDR1 SQVTM and CDR2 ANQGSEA.

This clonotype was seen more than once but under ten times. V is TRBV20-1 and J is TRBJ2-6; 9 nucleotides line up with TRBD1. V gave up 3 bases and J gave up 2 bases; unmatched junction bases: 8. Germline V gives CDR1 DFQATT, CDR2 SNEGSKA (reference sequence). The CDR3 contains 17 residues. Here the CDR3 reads CSASTGTGSPGANVLTF. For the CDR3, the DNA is TGCAGTGCTAGCACCGGGACAGGGAGTCCTGGGGCCAACGTCCTGACTTTC.

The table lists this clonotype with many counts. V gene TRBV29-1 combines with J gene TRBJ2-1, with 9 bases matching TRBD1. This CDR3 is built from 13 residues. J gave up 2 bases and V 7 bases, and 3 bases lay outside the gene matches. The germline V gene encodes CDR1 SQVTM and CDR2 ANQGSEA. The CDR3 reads CSAWDRAYNEQFF. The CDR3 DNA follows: TGCAGCGCCTGGGACAGGGCCTACAATGAGCAGTTCTTC.

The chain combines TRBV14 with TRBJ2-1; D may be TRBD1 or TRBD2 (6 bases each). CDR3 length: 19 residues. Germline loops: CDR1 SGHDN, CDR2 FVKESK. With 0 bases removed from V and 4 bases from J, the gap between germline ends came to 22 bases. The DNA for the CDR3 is TGTGCCAGCAGCCAAGATGACGGGGGCCGCGGGTACCCTTACAATGAGCAGTTCTTC. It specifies CASSQDDGGRGYPYNEQFF. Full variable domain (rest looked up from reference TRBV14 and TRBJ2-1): EAGVTQFPSHSVIEKGQTVTLRCDPISGHDNLYWYRRVMGKEIKFLLHFVKESKQDESGMPNNRFLAERTGGTYSTLKVQPAELEDSGVYFCASSQDDGGRGYPYNEQFFGPGTRLTVL.

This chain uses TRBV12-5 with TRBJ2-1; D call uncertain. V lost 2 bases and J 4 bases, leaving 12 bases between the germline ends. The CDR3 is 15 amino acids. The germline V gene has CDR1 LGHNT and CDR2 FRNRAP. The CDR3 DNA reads TGTGCTAGTGGTTTGTTTGGTAATCGGTACAATGAGCAGTTCTTC. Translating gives CASGLFGNRYNEQFF.

The CDR3 region is CASSRLSGAGEQFF. The CDR3 DNA follows: TGTGCCAGCAGCCGCCTCTCAGGAGCGGGTGAGCAGTTCTTC. The rearrangement joins TRBV5-6 to TRBJ2-1, with D perhaps matching TRBD2 (6 bases). The CDR3 totals 14 residues. CDR1 is SGHDT and CDR2 is YYEEEE in the germline V gene. V was cut by 4 bases and J by 9 bases, with 17 bases left in between.

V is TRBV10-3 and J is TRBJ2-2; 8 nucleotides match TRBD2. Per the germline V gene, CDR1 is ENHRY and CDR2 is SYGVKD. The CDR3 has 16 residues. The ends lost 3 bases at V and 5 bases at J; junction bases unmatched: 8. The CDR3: CAISDEAGVSTGELFF. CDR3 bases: TGTGCCATCAGTGACGAAGCGGGAGTTAGTACCGGGGAGCTGTTTTTT.

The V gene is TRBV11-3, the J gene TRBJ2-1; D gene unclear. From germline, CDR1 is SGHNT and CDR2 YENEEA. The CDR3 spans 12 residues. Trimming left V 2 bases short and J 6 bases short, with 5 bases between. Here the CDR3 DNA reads TGTGCCAGCAGCTTAAATGCCAATGAGCAGTTCTTC. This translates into CASSLNANEQFF.

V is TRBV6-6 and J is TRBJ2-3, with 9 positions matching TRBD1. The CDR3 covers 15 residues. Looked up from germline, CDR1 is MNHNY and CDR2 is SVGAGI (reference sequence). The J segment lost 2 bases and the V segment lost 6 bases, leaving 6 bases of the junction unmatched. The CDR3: CASREDRGVTDTQYF. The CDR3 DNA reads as TGTGCCAGCAGAGAAGACAGGGGGGTCACAGATACGCAGTATTTT.

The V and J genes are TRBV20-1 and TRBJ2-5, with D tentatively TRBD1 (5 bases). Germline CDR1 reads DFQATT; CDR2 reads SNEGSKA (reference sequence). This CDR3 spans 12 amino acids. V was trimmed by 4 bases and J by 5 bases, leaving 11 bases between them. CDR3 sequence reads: CSAIGAAETQYF. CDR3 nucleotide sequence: TGCAGTGCTATTGGGGCAGCGGAGACCCAGTACTTC.

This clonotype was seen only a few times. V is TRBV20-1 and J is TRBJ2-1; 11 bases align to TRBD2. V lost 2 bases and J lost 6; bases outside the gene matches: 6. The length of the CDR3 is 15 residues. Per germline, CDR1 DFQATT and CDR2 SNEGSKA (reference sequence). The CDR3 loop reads CSARPLAGGLNEQFF. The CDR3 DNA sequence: TGCAGTGCTAGACCCCTAGCGGGAGGCCTCAATGAGCAGTTCTTC.

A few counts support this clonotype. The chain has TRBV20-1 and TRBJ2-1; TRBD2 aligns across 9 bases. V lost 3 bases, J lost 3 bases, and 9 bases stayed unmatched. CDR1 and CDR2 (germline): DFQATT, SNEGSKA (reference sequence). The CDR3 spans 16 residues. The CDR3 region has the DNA TGCAGTGCTAGGGCCCCCCAGCGGGGGGTCTACAATGAGCAGTTCTTC. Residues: CSARAPQRGVYNEQFF.

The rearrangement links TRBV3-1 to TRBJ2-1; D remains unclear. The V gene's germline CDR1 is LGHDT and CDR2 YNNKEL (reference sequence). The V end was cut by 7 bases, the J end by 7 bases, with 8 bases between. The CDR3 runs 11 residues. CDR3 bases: TGTGCCAGCAACCTAGGTAATGAGCAGTTCTTC. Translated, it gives CASNLGNEQFF.

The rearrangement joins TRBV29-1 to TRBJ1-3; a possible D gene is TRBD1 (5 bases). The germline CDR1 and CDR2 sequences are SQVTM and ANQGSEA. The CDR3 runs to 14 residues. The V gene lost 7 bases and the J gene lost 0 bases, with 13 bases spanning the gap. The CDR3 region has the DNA TGCAGCGCCGGGACCCAGGGCTCTGGAAACACCATATATTTT. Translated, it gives CSAGTQGSGNTIYF.

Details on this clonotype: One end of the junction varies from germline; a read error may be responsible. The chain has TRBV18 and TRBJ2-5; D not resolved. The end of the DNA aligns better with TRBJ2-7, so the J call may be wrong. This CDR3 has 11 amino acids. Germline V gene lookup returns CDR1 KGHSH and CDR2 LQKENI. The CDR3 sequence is CVSSPTHEQYF. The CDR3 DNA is TGCGTCAGCTCACCAACGCACGAGCAGTACTTC.

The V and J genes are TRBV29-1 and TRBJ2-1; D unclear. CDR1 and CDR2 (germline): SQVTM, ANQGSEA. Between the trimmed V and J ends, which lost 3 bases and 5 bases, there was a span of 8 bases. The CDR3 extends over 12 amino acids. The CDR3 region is CSVDAKNNEQFF. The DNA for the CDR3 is TGCAGCGTTGATGCCAAGAACAATGAGCAGTTCTTC.

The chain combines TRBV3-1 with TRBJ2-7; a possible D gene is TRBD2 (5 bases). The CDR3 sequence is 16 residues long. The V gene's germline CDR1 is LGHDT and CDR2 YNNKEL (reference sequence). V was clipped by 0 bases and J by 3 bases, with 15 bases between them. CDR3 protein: CASSQDIGGRGYEQYF. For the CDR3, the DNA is TGTGCCAGCAGCCAAGATATCGGCGGGCGCGGCTACGAGCAGTACTTC.